This TCR beta chain was documented in a study of blood T cell repertoires in COVID-19. The overall study: PBMCs, B-cell-depleted T cells, or T cells were the source of the cDNA or gDNA that made up the material.

In the authors' methods: Estimation of nucleated cell counts was performed using reference gene primer amplification. The repertoire was sequenced with immunoSEQ multiplex PCR; TCRdb's copy has only in-frame clones and lacks some. The V and J calls and clone size come from that table; D and trimming were worked out from the DNA. This sample carries under 300,000 clones, 85% of them seen once, and the ten largest clones take approximately 12%. The sample holds one count of this clone. The receptor comes from a human donor in a cohort sampled during active COVID-19. Sequenced input: peripheral blood.

The CDR3 sequence: CASSPWARGTDTQYF. DNA of the CDR3: TGTGCCAGCAGCCCCTGGGCGCGGGGCACAGATACGCAGTATTTT. The gene calls are TRBV7-9 and TRBJ2-3, with a tentative D call TRBD2 (5 bases). CDR1 SEHNR and CDR2 FQNEAQ come from the germline V gene (reference sequence). V lost 5 bases and J 1 base, leaving 13 bases between the germline ends. This CDR3 contains 15 residues.